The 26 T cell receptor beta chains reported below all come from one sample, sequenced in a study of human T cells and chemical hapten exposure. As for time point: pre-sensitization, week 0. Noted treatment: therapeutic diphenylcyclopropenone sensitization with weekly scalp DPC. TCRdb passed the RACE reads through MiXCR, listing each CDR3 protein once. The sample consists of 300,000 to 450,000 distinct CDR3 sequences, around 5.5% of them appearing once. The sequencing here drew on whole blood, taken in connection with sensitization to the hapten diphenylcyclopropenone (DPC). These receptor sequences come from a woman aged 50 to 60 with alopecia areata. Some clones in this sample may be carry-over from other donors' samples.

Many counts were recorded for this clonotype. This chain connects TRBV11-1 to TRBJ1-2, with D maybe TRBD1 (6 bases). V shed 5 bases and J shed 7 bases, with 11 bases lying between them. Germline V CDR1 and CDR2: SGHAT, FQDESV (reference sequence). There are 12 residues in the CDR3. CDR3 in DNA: TGTGCCAGCAGCGCCGGACAGTCTGGCTACACCTTC. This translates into CASSAGQSGYTF.

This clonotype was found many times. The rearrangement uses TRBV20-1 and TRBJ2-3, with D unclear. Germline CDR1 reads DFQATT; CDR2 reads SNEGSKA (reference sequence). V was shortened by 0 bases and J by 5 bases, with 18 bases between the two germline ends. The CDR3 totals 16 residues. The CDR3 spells CSARDSGMFGLDTQYF. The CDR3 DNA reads TGCAGTGCTAGAGATTCCGGAATGTTCGGGTTAGATACGCAGTATTTT.

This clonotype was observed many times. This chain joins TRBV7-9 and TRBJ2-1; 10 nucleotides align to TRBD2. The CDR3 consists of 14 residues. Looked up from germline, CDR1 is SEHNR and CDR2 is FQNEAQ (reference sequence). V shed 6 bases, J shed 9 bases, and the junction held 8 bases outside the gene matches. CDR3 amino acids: CASRSGTSEGEQFF. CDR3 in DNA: TGTGCCAGCAGGTCCGGGACTAGCGAGGGTGAGCAGTTCTTC.

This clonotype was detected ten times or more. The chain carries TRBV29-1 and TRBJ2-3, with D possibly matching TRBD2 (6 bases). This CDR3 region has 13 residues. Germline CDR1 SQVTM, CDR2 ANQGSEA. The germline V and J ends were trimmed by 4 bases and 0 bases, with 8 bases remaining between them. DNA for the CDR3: TGCAGCGTTGCCGCGGGGAGCACAGATACGCAGTATTTT. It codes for CSVAAGSTDTQYF.

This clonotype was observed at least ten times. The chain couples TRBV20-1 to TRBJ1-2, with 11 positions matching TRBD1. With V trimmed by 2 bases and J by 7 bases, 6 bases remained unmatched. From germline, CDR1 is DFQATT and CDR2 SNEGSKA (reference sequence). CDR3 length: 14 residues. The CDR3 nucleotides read TGCAGTGCTAGACCGCGGACAGGGGGCTCTGGCTACACCTTC. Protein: CSARPRTGGSGYTF.

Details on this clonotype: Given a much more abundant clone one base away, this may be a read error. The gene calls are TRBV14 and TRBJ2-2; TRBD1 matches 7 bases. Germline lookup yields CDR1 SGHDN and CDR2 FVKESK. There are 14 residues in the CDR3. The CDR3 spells CANSLGTVEGELFF. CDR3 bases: TGTGCCAACAGCCTCGGGACAGTAGAAGGGGAGCTGTTTTTT. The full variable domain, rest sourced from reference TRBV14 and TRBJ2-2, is EAGVTQFPSHSVIEKGQTVTLRCDPISGHDNLYWYRRVMGKEIKFLLHFVKESKQDESGMPNNRFLAERTGGTYSTLKVQPAELEDSGVYFCANSLGTVEGELFFGEGSRLTVL.

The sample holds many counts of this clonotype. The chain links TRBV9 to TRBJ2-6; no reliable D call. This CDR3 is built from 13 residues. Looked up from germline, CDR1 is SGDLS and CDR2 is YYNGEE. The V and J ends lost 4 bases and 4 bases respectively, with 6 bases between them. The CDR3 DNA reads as TGTGCCAGCAGCCCCGAGGGGGCCAACGTCCTGACTTTC. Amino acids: CASSPEGANVLTF.

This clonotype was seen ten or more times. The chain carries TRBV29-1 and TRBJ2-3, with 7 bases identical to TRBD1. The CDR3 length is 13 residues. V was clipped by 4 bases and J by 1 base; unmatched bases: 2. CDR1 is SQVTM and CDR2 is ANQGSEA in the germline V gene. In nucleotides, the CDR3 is TGCAGCGTTGGACAGGGAGGCACAGATACGCAGTATTTT. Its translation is CSVGQGGTDTQYF.

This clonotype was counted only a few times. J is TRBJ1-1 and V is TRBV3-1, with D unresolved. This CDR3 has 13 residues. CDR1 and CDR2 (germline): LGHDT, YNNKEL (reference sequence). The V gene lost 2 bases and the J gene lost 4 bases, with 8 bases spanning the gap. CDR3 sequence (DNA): TGTGCCAGCAGCCAAACCGGAGCCACTGAAGCTTTCTTT. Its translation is CASSQTGATEAFF.

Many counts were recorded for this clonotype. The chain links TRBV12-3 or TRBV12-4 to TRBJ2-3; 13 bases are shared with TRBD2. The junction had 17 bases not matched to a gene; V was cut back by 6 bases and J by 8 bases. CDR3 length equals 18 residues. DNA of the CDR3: TGTGCCAGCAGCTCCGGGACTAGCGGGATCGGCGGGTTGCGTACGCAGTATTTT. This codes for CASSSGTSGIGGLRTQYF.

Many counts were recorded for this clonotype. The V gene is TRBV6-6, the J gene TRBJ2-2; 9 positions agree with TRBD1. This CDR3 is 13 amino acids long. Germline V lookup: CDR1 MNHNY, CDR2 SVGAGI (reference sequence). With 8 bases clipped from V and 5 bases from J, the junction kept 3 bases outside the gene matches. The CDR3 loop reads CASGQGWTGELFF. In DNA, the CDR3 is TGTGCCAGCGGACAGGGGTGGACCGGGGAGCTGTTTTTT.

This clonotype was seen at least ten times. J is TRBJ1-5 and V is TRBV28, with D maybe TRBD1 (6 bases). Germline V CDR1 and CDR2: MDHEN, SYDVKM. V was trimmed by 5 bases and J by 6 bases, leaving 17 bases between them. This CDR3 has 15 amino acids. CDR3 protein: CASSLVSGGRQPQHF. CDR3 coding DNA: TGTGCCAGCAGTCTCGTCTCGGGGGGCCGTCAGCCCCAGCATTTT.

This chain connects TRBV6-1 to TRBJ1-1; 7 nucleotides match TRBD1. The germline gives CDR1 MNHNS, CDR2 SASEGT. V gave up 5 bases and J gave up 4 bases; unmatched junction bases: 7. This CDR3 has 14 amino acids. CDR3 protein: CASSPDRAATEAFF. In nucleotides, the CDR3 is TGTGCCAGCAGTCCAGACAGGGCCGCCACTGAAGCTTTCTTT.

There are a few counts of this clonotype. The CDR3 DNA reads as TGTGCCATCAGTGAGTCGTACAGGGGGTCAGAGACCCAGTACTTC. Translation gives CAISESYRGSETQYF. J is TRBJ2-5 and V is TRBV10-3, with 8 bases aligning to TRBD1. With 0 bases clipped from V and 4 bases from J, the junction kept 4 bases outside the gene matches. Germline CDR1 reads ENHRY; CDR2 reads SYGVKD. CDR3 size: 15 residues.

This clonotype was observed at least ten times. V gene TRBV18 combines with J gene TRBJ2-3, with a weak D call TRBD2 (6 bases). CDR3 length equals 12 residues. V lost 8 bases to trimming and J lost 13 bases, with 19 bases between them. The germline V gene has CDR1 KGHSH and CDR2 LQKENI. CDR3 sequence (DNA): TGTGCCAGCACAACTTGGCGGAGGGAGAAGTATTTT. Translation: CASTTWRREKYF.

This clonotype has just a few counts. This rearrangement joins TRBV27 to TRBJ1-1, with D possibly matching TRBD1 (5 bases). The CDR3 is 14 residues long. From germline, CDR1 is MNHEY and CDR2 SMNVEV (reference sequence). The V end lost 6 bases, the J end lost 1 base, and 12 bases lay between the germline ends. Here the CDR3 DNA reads TGTGCCAGCAGCCGCGCCGGACAGAACACTGAAGCTTTCTTT. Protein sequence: CASSRAGQNTEAFF.

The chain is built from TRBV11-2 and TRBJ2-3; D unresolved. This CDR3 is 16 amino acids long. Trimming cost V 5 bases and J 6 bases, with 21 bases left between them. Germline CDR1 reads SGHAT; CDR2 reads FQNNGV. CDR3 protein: CASSPRLVAGGDTQYF. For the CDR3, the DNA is TGTGCCAGCAGCCCACGACTCGTCGCAGGTGGCGATACGCAGTATTTT.

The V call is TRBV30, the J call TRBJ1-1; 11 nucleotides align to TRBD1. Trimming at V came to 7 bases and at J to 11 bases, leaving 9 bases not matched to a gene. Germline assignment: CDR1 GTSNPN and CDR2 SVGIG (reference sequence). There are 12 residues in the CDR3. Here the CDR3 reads CASSGQGAAAFF. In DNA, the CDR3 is TGTGCCTCATCTGGACAGGGGGCGGCGGCTTTCTTT. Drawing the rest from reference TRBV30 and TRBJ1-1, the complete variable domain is SQTIHQWPATLVQPVGSPLSLECTVEGTSNPNLYWYRQAAGRGLQLLFYSVGIGQISSEVPQNLSASRPQDRQFILSSKKLLLSDSGFYLCASSGQGAAAFFGQGTRLTVV.

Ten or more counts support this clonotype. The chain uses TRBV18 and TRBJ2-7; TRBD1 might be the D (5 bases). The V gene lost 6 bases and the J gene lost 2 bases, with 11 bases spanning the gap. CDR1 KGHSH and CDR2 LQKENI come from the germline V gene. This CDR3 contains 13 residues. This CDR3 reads CASSDDSTYEQYF. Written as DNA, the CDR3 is TGTGCCAGCTCCGATGACAGCACCTACGAGCAGTACTTC.

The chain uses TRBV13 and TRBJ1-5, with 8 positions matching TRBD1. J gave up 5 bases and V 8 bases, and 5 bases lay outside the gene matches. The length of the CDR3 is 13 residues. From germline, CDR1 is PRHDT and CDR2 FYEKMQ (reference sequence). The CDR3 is CASGQGRDQPQHF. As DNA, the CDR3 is TGTGCCAGCGGACAGGGTCGCGATCAGCCCCAGCATTTT.

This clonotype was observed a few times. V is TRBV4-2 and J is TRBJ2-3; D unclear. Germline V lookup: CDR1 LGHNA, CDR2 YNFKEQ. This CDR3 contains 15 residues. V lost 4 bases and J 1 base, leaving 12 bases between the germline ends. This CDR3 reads CASSRSGGGTDTQYF. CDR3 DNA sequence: TGTGCCAGCAGCCGATCCGGCGGCGGCACAGATACGCAGTATTTT.

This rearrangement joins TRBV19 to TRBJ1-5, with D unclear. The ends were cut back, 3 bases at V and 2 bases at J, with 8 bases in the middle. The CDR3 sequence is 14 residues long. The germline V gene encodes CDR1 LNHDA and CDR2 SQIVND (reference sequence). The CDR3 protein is CASSIFPGNQPQHF. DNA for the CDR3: TGTGCCAGTAGTATTTTCCCCGGCAATCAGCCCCAGCATTTT. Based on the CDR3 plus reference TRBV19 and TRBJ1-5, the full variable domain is DGGITQSPKYLFRKEGQNVTLSCEQNLNHDAMYWYRQDPGQGLRLIYYSQIVNDFQKGDIAEGYSVSREKKESFPLTVTSAQKNPTAFYLCASSIFPGNQPQHFGDGTRLSIL.

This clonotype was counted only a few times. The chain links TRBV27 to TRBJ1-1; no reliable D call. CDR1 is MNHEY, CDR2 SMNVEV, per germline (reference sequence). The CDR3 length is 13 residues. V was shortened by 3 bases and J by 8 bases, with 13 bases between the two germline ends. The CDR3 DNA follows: TGTGCCAGCAGTTTCCTAAGTGGCAGGGAAGCTTTCTTT. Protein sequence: CASSFLSGREAFF.

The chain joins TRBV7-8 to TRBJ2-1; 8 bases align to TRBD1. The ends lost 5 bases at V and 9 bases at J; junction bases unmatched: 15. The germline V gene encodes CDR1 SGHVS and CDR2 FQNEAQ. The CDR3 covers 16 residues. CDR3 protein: CASSPRGTGEGLEQFF. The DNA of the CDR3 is TGTGCCAGCAGCCCCCGAGGGACAGGAGAAGGCCTTGAGCAGTTCTTC.

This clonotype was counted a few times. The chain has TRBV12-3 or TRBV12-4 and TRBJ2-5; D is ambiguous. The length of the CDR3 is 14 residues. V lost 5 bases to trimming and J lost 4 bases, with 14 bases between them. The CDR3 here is CASSLPPVLETQYF. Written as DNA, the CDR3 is TGTGCCAGCAGTCTCCCCCCAGTCCTAGAGACCCAGTACTTC.

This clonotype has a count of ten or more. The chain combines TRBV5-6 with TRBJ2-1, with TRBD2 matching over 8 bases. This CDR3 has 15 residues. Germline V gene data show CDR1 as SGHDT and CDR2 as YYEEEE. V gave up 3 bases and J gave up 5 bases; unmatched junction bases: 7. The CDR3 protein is CASSWGTSPHNEQFF. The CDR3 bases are TGTGCCAGCAGCTGGGGGACTAGTCCCCACAATGAGCAGTTCTTC.